The TCR beta chain described here comes from a study of cytomegalovirus exposure and HLA in healthy donors. Across the study: The roughly 110 validation repertoires were reported in a later analysis to have been generated on the same platform as the roughly 670 first-cohort repertoires.

The method was immunoSEQ multiplex PCR; TCRdb's version includes in-frame clones alone and lacks a portion of them. Of some 140,000 clones in the sample, 89% were seen once. CDR3 size: 18 residues. CDR1 and CDR2 from the germline V gene are MNHEY and SMNVEV (reference sequence). Trimming removed 3 bases at V and 2 bases at J, with 20 bases between. Study-level points and caveats: It was reportedly the case that the classifier diagnosed cytomegalovirus status with high specificity and sensitivity. In vitro work confirmed that a few CMV-associated chains recognize CMV antigens.

This clone was picked up one time. Its specificity is not known. The sequencing input was PBMCs. This TCR came from a woman aged 18 to 35 in good health and CMV-seropositive. The chain joins TRBV27 to TRBJ1-3; D might be TRBD1 (6 bases). The CDR3 loop reads CASSFQHPGAVAGNTIYF. The DNA of the CDR3 is TGTGCCAGCAGTTTCCAACACCCAGGGGCCGTCGCTGGAAACACCATATATTTT.